The entry that follows covers one TCR beta chain sequence. This receptor's antigen is unknown. Base qualities are not at hand, and no much larger clone is one base apart. V loses 4 bases, J loses 0 bases, and the germline ends lie 23 bases apart. The germline V gene gives CDR1 as SGHDN and CDR2 as FVKESK. There are 19 amino acids in the CDR3, from cysteine to phenylalanine inclusive. The CDR3 DNA has 57 bases and is translated from base 1. This entry is derived from a study of human thymus T cells (dated by TCRdb to 2019 to 2021). Background on the whole study: The study characterized TCR alpha and beta repertoires from about 8 infant thymus samples and a few related peripheral blood samples. Donor ages ranged from roughly 6 to 250 days, and the cohort comprised five to seven male and two female infants.

Paper-wide results and their limitations: On average, about 730,000 unique TCRB clonotypes were obtained from thymus samples, compared with approximately 82,000 from blood samples. V and J gene segment usage appeared biased in both thymic and peripheral blood repertoires.

The immunoSEQ multiplex PCR assay was used to amplify the TCRB and TCRAD loci from a standardized quantity of quality-controlled genomic DNA. The amplicons spanned the V(D)J region and were long enough to cover the CDR3 and allow V and J genes to be identified. The amplicons were sequenced on an Illumina platform via the commercial immunoSEQ service. From the authors' description of their analysis: Primer bias and sequencing errors were corrected using previously described methods, and TCRAD and TCRB definitions followed the IMGT database. immunoSEQ Analyzer 3.0 and VDJTools were used for repertoire analysis, which covered basic statistics, V/J segment usage, diversity estimates, rarefaction and pairwise overlap. To estimate diversity, the Chao1, ChaoE, Efron-Thisted, Shannon and inverse Simpson indices were applied, and diversity was also estimated on datasets down-sampled to the smallest sample. Repertoire overlap was determined by strict matching of CDR3 nucleotide sequence, V gene and J gene, and Jaccard-based multidimensional scaling clustering was applied. TCRdb stores this immuneACCESS table with in-frame sequences only. Part of the clones is absent; in the studies checked, under half of the shortfall reflects unresolved V genes, and no reason is known for the rest. Clone size and V and J calls were adopted from that table, with D and trimming inferred from the DNA. This sample gives tens of thousands of clones in total; about 94% of them show up just once. The ten largest clones represent around 0.12% of the sample.

The donors were immunologically healthy infants in Finland who had open corrective cardiac surgery for congenital heart defects. During surgery, a small about 0.5-1 mL aliquot of peripheral blood was collected from four of the eight donors. Instead of starting from a fixed cell number, genomic DNA extraction from blood samples used all available leukocytes. ACK lysis buffer was used to remove erythrocytes from the blood, and the remaining leukocytes were kept as pellets at -70 degrees C. A QIAsymphony instrument was used to extract genomic DNA from the frozen cell pellets. The source is a boy in the first two years of life with a congenital heart defect but otherwise immunologically healthy. In this chain, TRBV14 is recombined with TRBJ2-3; too little of a D gene remains to name it. The source material was blood. CDR3 loop: CASSRNLYASWESTDTQYF. The bases read TGTGCCAGCAGCCGAAACTTATATGCATCTTGGGAAAGCACAGATACGCAGTATTTT.